The clone carrying this T cell receptor (beta chain) came up many times. Per the germline V gene, CDR1 is MNHEY and CDR2 is SMNVEV (reference sequence). CDR3 length: 14 residues. Trimming stripped 4 bases from V and 3 bases from J, with 10 bases between. RNA transcripts yielded amplified TCR beta CDR3 regions. HTBI primers were the set used in a first-round RT-PCR of the TCR CDR3. TCRdb independently ran MiXCR on the multiplex PCR reads; one entry per CDR3 protein. The data hold nearly 250,000 distinct CDR3 sequences, with over 15% observed a single time. The data originate from a study of T cells in Graves' hyperthyroidism and ophthalmopathy.

Source material: blood. This receptor was taken from a woman between 18 and 30 years old with Graves' ophthalmopathy. The chain couples TRBV27 to TRBJ2-1, with TRBD1 as a possible D gene (5 bases). The CDR3 DNA sequence: TGTGCCAGCAGTTCAATGACAGTCTACAATGAGCAGTTCTTC. Its protein product is CASSSMTVYNEQFF.